This TCR beta chain was documented in a study of tumor-infiltrating T cells and Merkel cell polyomavirus (dated by TCRdb to 2016 to 2017). Background on the whole study: In Merkel cell carcinoma patients, the study investigated CD8+ T cells specific for the Merkel cell polyomavirus KLL epitope. Disease stage at presentation varied among the patients, and patient follow-up lasted a median of about 2.6 years, ranging from 1.1 to 6.0 years. Varied, non-standardized therapies, including chemotherapy, radiation and immunotherapies, were received by the patients. TRB sequencing covered KLL-tetramer-sorted cells from blood or tumor-infiltrating lymphocytes in around 15 samples, plus 12 matched whole-tumor samples. Most whole-tumor samples were obtained as 25-micron curls cut from formalin-fixed, paraffin-embedded tissue blocks. Across the study, one tumor sample was obtained as a frozen nodal tumor digest and one as a flash-frozen core biopsy of a metastasis. Here is what the overall study found, with its caveats: A greater number of unique KLL-specific clonotypes in tumors (5-108 vs 0-3) was associated with a significant advantage in MCC-specific survival (P = 0.0051). A higher fraction of KLL-specific T cells within tumors (about 1.8-18% versus about 0-0.15%) was associated with significantly better MCC-specific survival. Only a single viral epitope was studied, so T cells against other Merkel cell polyomavirus epitopes were not captured. One limitation of the study is the small sample size (n of about twelve patients). KLL-specific TRB repertoires proved diverse and largely private: among more than 350 unique sequences, only one clonotype was public, and a couple of patients shared that clonotype.

All patients' tumors stained robustly positive for Merkel cell polyomavirus Large T antigen by immunohistochemistry. Twelve Merkel cell carcinoma patients were included, each with robust KLL-tetramer+ populations (above 0.04% of CD8+ T cells) in blood and/or cultured TIL. All patients were Caucasian, with a median age of about 60 years and a range of roughly 45 to 77 years. Lymph node tumors were analyzed for patients with unknown primaries who presented with nodal disease, or when insufficient primary tissue was available. This clone was seen only a few times. Its specific antigen is unknown. No clone much larger than this one lies a single base away; base qualities are absent. Libraries were made using the immunoSEQ multiplex PCR assay. Genomic DNA extraction, TRB sequencing and normalization were carried out by Adaptive Biotechnologies (Seattle, WA). The authors processed their data as follows. Clonality was computed as one minus Shannon entropy of productive TRB sequences normalized by log2 of unique productive sequences. To identify KLL-specific clonotypes in tumors, TCRbeta CDR3 amino acid sequences were matched against the sequences from the tetramer-sorted sample of each patient. The table was pulled from immuneACCESS by TCRdb, which kept in-frame rearrangements only. Such tables lose some clones; where checked, under half of the loss comes from unresolved V genes, and the rest has no known cause. Clone size and the V and J calls come from that table; the DNA yielded D and trimming. Recorded for this sample are about 25,000 clones; nearly 90% of them occurred a single time. Roughly 2.5% of the sample goes to the ten largest clones.

The sequence was obtained from a man aged 50 to 60 with Merkel cell carcinoma. The sample taken for sequencing was lymph node tissue.

The CDR3 reads CSVSRGYEQYF. The sequence in DNA is TGCAGCGTGTCCCGCGGGTACGAGCAGTACTTC. The V gene is TRBV29-1 and the J gene is TRBJ2-7; the D gene is possibly TRBD2, with 5 bases matching. The germline V gene sets CDR1 to SQVTM and CDR2 to ANQGSEA. Trimming costs V 6 bases and J 4 bases, and their ends lie 10 bases apart. Its CDR3 holds 11 amino acids, cysteine through phenylalanine. The retained sequence is limited to the CDR3, 33 bases, with the frame set at the first base.